Sequencing of this T cell receptor beta chain was carried out in a study of breast tumors, draining lymph nodes, adjacent tissues. Notes on this clonotype: A read error may be the cause here, since a much bigger clone is one base away.

Axillary draining lymph nodes of breast cancer patients supplied the node samples. The germline CDR1 and CDR2 sequences are DFQATT and SNEGSKA (reference sequence). This CDR3 has 16 amino acids. TCRdb processed the multiplex PCR reads anew with MiXCR; each CDR3 protein has one entry. The sample carries some 140,000 distinct CDR3 sequences, over 20% recorded once. The chain couples TRBV20-1 to TRBJ2-1, with 11 nucleotides matching TRBD2. The sequencing input was axillary lymph node tissue. The clonotype was recovered from a female donor with breast cancer. Some clones in this sample may be carry-over from other donors' samples. CDR3 loop: CSAFATSGRARGEQLF. In nucleotides, the CDR3 is TGCAGTGCTTTCGCAACTAGCGGGAGAGCCCGGGGTGAGCAGCTCTTC.